The source of this TCR beta chain is a study of T cells expressing NK-cell markers. Overall study: Sorted T-cell subsets CD3+CD56+NKG2C+, CD3+CD56+NKG2C- and CD3+CD56-NKG2C+ were TCR beta-sequenced.

The germline V gene encodes CDR1 GTSNPN and CDR2 SVGIG (reference sequence). The CDR3 is 11 amino acids. TCRdb reworked the 5' RACE reads into one entry per CDR3 protein, no DNA. The table gives roughly 280,000 distinct CDR3 sequences; the top ten clones make up around 0.4% of it. The TCR comes from a man between 18 and 29 years old in good health. The J gene is TRBJ1-1, the V gene TRBV30. What was sequenced was blood T cells: a sorted CD56 or NKG2C T cell subset, CD4+ or CD8+ T cells, or bulk PBMC T cells (not recorded which). Here the CDR3 reads CAWSGGSQAFF.